This T cell receptor (beta chain) stems from a study of control samples from healthy donors and cancer patients. Sequenced by immunoSEQ multiplex PCR; TCRdb stores in-frame clones only, minus some. Of 80,000 to 100,000 clones listed, 80% to 95% were seen once; the top ten hold around 3%. Sequencing was carried out using blood. The receptor was isolated from a human donor in good health. The donor label of this sample is uncertain.

CDR3 sequence (DNA): TGTGCCAGCAGTGAAGGGACAGGGAGGGAGACCCAGTACTTC. Translation: CASSEGTGRETQYF. The chain combines TRBV2 with TRBJ2-5; TRBD1 matches at 8 bases. CDR3 length: 14 residues. V lost 1 base to trimming and J lost 5 bases; unmatched junction nucleotides: 3. The germline V gene has CDR1 SNHLY and CDR2 FYNNEI.